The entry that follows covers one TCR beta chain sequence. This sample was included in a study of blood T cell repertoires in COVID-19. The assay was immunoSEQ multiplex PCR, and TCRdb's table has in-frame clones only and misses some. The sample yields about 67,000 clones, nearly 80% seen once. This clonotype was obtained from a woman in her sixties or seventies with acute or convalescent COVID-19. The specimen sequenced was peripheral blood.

The DNA for the CDR3 is TGCGCCAGCAGCTTTAACAGGGGTGAGCAGTTCTTC. Its protein product is CASSFNRGEQFF. The chain uses TRBV5-1 and TRBJ2-1; 7 bases match TRBD1. The CDR3 consists of 12 residues. Germline V gene sequence: CDR1 SGHRS, CDR2 YFSETQ. V gave up 2 bases and J gave up 9 bases; unmatched junction bases: 2. Variable domain in full (rest from reference TRBV5-1 and TRBJ2-1): KAGVTQTPRYLIKTRGQQVTLSCSPISGHRSVSWYQQTPGQGLQFLFEYFSETQRNKGNFPGRFSGRQFSNSRSEMNVSTLELGDSALYLCASSFNRGEQFFGPGTRLTVL.